The clone carrying this TCR beta chain was observed a few times. Its antigen is still unknown. Trimming shortened V by 5 bases and J by 4 bases, and 8 bases separated the two germline ends. Germline CDR1 DFQATT, CDR2 SNEGSKA (reference sequence). The CDR3 sequence is 12 residues long. TCRdb itself ran the reads through MiXCR, one entry per CDR3 protein. The data show roughly 46,000 distinct CDR3 sequences, approximately 22% seen once. This entry belongs to a study of T cell repertoires in cytomegalovirus infection. About the research overall: Through public TCR beta signatures, both CMV infection and matching HLA type were indicated. Whole-study findings and limits: Clonotype analysis showed dominance of the ex vivo response by HLA-C-restricted CMV-specific TCR beta clonotypes. Cumulative public TCR beta family frequency identified carriers of CMV plus the relevant HLA.

This TCR came from a human donor in good health (CMV status not recorded). Some clones in this sample may be carry-over from other donors' samples. The V gene is TRBV20-1, the J gene TRBJ2-2; D is unclear. Sequenced sample: PBMCs, sequenced either directly or after in vitro stimulation (not recorded which). The CDR3 sequence: CSASHPTGELFF. The CDR3 DNA reads as TGCAGTGCTTCCCACCCCACCGGGGAGCTGTTTTTT.